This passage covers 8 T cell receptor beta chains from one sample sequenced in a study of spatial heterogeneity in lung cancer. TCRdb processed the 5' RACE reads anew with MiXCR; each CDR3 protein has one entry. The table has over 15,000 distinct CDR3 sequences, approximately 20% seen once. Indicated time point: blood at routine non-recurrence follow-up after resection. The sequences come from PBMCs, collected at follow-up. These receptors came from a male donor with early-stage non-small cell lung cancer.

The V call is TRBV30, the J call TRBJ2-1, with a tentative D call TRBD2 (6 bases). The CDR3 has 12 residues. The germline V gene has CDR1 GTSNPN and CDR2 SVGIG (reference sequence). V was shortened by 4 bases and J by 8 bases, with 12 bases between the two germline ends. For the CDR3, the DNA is TGTGCCTGGAAACAAGGAGGGGATGAGCAGTTCTTC. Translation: CAWKQGGDEQFF.

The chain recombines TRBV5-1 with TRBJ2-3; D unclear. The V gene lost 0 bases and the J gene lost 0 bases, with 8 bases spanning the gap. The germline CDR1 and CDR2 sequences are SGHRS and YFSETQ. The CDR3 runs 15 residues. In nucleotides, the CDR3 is TGCGCCAGCAGCTTGGTAGACACCAGCACAGATACGCAGTATTTT. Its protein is CASSLVDTSTDTQYF.

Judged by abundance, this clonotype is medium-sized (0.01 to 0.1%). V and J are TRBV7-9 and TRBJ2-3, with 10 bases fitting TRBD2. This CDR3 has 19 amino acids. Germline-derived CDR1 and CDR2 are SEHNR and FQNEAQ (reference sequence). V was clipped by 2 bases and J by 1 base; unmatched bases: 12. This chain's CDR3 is CASSLSSSGGAPGTDTQYF. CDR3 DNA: TGTGCCAGCAGCTTATCCTCCAGCGGGGGGGCCCCCGGCACAGATACGCAGTATTTT.

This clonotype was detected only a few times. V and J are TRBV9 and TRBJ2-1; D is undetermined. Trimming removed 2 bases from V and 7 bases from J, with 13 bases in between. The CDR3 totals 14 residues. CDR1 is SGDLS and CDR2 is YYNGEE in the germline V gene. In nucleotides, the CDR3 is TGTGCCAGCAGCGTCGAGCCTATGGGGAATGAGCAGTTCTTC. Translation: CASSVEPMGNEQFF.

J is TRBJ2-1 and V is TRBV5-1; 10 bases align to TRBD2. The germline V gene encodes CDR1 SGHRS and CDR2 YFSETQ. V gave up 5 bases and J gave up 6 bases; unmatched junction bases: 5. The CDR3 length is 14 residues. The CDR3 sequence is CASRAGGSPNEQFF. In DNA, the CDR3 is TGCGCCAGCAGAGCGGGGGGGTCTCCCAATGAGCAGTTCTTC.

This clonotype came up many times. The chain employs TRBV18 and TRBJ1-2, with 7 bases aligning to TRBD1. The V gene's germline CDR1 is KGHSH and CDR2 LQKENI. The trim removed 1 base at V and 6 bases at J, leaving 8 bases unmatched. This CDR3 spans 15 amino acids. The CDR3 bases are TGTGCCAGCTCACCACGCGCAGGGGGATTGCATGGCTACACCTTC. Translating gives CASSPRAGGLHGYTF.

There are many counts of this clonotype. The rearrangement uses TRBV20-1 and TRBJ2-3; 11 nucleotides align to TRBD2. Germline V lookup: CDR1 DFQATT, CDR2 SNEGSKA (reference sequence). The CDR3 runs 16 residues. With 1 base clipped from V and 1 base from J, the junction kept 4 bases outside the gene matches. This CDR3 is CSARAHSGGGTDTQYF. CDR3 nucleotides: TGCAGTGCTAGAGCCCATAGCGGGGGGGGCACAGATACGCAGTATTTT.

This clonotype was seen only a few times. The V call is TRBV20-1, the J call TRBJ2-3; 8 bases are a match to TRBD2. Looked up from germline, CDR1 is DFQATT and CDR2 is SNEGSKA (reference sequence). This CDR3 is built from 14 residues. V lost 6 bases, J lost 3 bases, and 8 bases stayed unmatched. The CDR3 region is CSAPRGGETDTQYF. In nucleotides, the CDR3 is TGCAGTGCCCCTCGGGGGGGCGAAACAGATACGCAGTATTTT.